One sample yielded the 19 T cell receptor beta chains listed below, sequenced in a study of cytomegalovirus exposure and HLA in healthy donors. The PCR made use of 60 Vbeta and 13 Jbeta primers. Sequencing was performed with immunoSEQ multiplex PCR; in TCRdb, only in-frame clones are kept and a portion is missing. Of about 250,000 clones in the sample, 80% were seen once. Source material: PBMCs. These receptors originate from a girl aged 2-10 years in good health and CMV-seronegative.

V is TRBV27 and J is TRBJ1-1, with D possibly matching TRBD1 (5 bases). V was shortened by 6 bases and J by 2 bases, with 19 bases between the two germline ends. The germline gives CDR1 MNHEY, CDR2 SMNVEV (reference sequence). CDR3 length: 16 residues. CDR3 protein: CASSEYGGSGNTEAFF. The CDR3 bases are TGTGCCAGCAGCGAATACGGGGGTTCAGGTAACACTGAAGCTTTCTTT.

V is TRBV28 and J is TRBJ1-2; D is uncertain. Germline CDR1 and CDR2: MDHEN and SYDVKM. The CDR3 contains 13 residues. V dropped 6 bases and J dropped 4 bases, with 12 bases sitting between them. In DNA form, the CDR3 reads TGTGCCAGCAGCTTGGGCCGGGGCTATGGCTACACCTTC. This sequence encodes CASSLGRGYGYTF.

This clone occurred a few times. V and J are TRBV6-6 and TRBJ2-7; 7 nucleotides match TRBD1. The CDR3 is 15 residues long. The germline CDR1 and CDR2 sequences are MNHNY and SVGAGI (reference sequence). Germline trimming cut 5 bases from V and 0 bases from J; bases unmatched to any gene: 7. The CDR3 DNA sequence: TGTGCCAGCAGTCGCCTCAGGGGGAGCTCCTACGAGCAGTACTTC. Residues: CASSRLRGSSYEQYF.

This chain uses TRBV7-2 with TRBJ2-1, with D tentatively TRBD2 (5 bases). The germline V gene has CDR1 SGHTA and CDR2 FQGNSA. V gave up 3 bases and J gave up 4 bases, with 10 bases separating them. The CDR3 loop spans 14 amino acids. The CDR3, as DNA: TGTGCCAGCAGCTTTTACGGGGTTTACAATGAGCAGTTCTTC. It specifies CASSFYGVYNEQFF.

The CDR3 protein is CASSDVLAGVQETQYF. The CDR3 DNA follows: TGTGCCAGCAGTGACGTACTAGCGGGGGTACAAGAGACCCAGTACTTC. This chain joins TRBV2 and TRBJ2-5; 11 bases map to TRBD2. Per the germline V gene, CDR1 is SNHLY and CDR2 is FYNNEI. The CDR3 totals 16 residues. J gave up 2 bases and V 3 bases, and 5 bases lay outside the gene matches.

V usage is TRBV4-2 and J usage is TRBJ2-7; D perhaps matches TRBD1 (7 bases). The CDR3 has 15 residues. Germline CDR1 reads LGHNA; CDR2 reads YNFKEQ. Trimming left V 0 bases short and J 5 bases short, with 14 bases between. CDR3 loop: CASSQDGRTGDEQYF. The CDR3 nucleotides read TGTGCCAGCAGCCAAGATGGGAGGACAGGCGACGAGCAGTACTTC.

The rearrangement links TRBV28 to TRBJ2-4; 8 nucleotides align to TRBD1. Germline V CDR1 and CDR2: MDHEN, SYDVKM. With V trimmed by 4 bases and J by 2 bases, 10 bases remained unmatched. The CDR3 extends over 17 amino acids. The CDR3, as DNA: TGTGCCAGCAGTTACCGTCCCGGGACAGGTTCCAAAAACATTCAGTACTTC. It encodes CASSYRPGTGSKNIQYF.

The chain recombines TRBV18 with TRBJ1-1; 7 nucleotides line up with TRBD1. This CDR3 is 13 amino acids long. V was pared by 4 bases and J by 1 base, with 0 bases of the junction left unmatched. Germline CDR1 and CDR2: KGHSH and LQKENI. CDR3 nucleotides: TGTGCCAGCTCACGGGACAGGAACACTGAAGCTTTCTTT. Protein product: CASSRDRNTEAFF.

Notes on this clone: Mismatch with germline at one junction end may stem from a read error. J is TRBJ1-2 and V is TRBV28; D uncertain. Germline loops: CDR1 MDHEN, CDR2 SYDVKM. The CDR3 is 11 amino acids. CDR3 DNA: TGTGCCAGTACCTCGGGCCGGGGTGACTTCTTC. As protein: CASTSGRGDFF.

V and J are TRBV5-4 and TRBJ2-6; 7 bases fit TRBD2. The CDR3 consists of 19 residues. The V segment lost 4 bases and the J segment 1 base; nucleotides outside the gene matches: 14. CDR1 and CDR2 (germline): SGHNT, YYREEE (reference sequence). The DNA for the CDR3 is TGTGCCAGCAGCACGGGGGGTTCCTCGGTGTTTTCTGGGGCCAACGTCCTGACTTTC. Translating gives CASSTGGSSVFSGANVLTF.

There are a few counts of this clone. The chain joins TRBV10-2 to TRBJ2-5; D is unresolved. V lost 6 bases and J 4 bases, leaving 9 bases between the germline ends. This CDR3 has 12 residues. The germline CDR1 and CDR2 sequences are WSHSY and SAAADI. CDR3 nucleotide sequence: TGCGCCAGCAGCTCATCAGGAGAGACCCAGTACTTC. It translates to CASSSSGETQYF.

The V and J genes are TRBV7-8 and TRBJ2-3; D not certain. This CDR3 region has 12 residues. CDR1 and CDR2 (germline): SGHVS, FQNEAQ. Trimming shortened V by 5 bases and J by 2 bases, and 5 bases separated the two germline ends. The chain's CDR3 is CASSPYTDTQYF. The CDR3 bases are TGTGCCAGCAGCCCTTACACAGATACGCAGTATTTT.

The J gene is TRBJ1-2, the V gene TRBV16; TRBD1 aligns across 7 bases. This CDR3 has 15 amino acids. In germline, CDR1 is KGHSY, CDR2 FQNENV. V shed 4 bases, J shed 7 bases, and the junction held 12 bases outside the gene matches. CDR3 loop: CASSLRGASYIGYTF. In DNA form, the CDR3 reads TGTGCCAGCAGCCTCAGGGGGGCGAGCTACATTGGCTACACCTTC.

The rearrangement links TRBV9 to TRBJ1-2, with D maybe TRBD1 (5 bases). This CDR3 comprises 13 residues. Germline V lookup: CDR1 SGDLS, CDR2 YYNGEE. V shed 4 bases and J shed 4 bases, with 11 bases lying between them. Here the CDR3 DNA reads TGTGCCAGCAGCCCCGGGGGGGGCTATGGCTACACCTTC. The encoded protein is CASSPGGGYGYTF.

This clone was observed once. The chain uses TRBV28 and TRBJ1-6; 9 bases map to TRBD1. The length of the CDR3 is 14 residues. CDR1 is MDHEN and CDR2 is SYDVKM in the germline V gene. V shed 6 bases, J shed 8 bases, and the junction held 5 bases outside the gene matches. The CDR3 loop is CASSLGTGYSPLHF. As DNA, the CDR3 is TGTGCCAGCAGCCTAGGGACAGGGTATTCACCCCTCCACTTT.

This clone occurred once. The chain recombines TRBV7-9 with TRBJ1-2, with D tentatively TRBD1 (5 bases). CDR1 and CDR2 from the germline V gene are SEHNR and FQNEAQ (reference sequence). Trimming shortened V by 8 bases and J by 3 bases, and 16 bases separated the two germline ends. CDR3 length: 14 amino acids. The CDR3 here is CASGGLQADYGYTF. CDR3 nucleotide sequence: TGTGCCAGCGGGGGGTTACAGGCAGACTATGGCTACACCTTC. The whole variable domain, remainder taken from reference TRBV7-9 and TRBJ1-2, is DTGVSQNPRHKITKRGQNVTFRCDPISEHNRLYWYRQTLGQGPEFLTYFQNEAQLEKSRLLSDRFSAERPKGSFSTLEIQRTEQGDSAMYLCASGGLQADYGYTFGSGTRLTVV.

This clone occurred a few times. CDR3 region: CASRETGPHYEQYF. The CDR3 nucleotides read TGTGCCAGCCGCGAGACAGGGCCACACTACGAGCAGTACTTC. The V call is TRBV28, the J call TRBJ2-7, with 7 bases identical to TRBD1. Per germline, CDR1 MDHEN and CDR2 SYDVKM. After removal of 8 bases from V and 3 bases from J, the junction contained 10 bases not matched to a gene. The CDR3 spans 14 residues.

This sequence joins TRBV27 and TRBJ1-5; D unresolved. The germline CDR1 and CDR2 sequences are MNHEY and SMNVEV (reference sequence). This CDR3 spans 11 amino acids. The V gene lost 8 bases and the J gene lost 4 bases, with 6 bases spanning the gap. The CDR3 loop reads CASGQNQPQHF. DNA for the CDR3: TGTGCCAGCGGGCAAAATCAGCCCCAGCATTTT.

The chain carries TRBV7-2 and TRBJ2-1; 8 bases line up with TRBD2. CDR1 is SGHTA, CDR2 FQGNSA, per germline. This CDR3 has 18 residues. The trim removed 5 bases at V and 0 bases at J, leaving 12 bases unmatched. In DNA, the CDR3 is TGTGCCAGCAGCACATGGGACCCGGGGGGGCACTCCTACAATGAGCAGTTCTTC. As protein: CASSTWDPGGHSYNEQFF.